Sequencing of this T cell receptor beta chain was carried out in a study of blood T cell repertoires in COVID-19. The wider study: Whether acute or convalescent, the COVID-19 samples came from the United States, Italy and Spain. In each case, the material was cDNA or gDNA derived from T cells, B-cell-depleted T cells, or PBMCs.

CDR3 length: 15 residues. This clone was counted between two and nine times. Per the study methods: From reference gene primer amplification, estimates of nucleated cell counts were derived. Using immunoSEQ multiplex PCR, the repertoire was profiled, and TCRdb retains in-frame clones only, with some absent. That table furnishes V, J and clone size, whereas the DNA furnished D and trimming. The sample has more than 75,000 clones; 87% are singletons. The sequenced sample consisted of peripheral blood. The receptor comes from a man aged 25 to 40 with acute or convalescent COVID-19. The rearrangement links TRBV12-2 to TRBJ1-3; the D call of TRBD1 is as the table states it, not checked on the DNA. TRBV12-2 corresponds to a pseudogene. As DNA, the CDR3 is TGTGCAAGTCGCACATCTAGAGGACAGCTCGACACCATATATTTT. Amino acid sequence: CASRTSRGQLDTIYF.